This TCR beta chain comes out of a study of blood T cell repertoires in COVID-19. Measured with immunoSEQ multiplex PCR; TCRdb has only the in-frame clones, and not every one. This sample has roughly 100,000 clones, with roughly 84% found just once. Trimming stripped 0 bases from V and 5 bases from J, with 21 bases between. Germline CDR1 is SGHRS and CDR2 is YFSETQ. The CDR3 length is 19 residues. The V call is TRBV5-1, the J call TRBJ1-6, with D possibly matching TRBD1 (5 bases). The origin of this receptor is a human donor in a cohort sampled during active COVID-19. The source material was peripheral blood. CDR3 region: CASSLALQGRGRDNSPLHF. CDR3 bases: TGCGCCAGCAGCTTGGCGCTGCAGGGAAGAGGAAGGGATAATTCACCCCTCCACTTT.